The 32 T cell receptor beta chains reported below all come from one sample, sequenced in a study of T-cell reconstitution after alpha-beta-depleted transplantation in children (dated by TCRdb to 2016 to 2017). The method was PCR. The instrument given in TCRdb is Illumina HiSeq 2500. Molecular barcoding was employed in the preparation of TCR libraries, with unique molecular identifiers being used to normalize TCRbeta repertoire quantification. TCRdb cleaned the public reads at Q25 with fastp, built clones with MiXCR and kept in-frame beta chains. Under each unique CDR3 protein, matching rows form one entry showing the most common genes and DNA. The sample table holds more than 400,000 distinct CDR3 sequences, of which 9.5% to 12% were seen once. About 14% of the sample comes from the top ten. The sample's treatment or condition label, decoded: allogeneic hematopoietic cell transplantation with graft depleted of TCRalphabeta T cells and CD19 B cells.

Sequences were derived from PBMCs, mostly from graft donor cells, sampled 180 days after TCRalphabeta/CD19-depleted stem cell transplant. The receptors come from a female patient aged 2-10 years who had a stem cell transplant for aplastic anemia, so the T cells may come from the graft donor.

This clonotype was counted a few times. This chain uses TRBV5-6 with TRBJ1-5; TRBD1 is a possible D gene (5 bases). Germline V gene lookup returns CDR1 SGHDT and CDR2 YYEEEE. The CDR3 spans 14 residues. The V end was cut by 0 bases, the J end by 7 bases, with 11 bases between. The CDR3 sequence: CASSLDRSKQPQHF. The CDR3 DNA reads TGTGCCAGCAGCTTGGACAGGTCCAAACAGCCCCAGCATTTT. The full variable domain, completed using reference TRBV5-6 and TRBJ1-5, is DAGVTQSPTHLIKTRGQQVTLRCSPKSGHDTVSWYQQALGQGPQFIFQYYEEEERQRGNFPDRFSGHQFPNYSSELNVNALLLGDSALYLCASSLDRSKQPQHFGDGTRLSIL.

The chain couples TRBV12-3 or TRBV12-4 to TRBJ2-3; D not certain. Trimming removed 2 bases at V and 3 bases at J, with 6 bases between. This CDR3 is 13 amino acids long. CDR3 sequence reads: CASSLIRTDTQYF. As DNA, the CDR3 is TGTGCCAGCAGTTTAATTCGGACAGATACGCAGTATTTT.

This clonotype has just a few counts. The chain combines TRBV29-1 with TRBJ2-7; 8 bases fit TRBD1. V gave up 2 bases and J gave up 4 bases; unmatched junction bases: 7. The CDR3 covers 14 residues. Germline CDR1 reads SQVTM; CDR2 reads ANQGSEA. The CDR3, as DNA: TGCAGCGTTGAATTCCCCGACAGGGGTTACGAGCAGTACTTC. Protein product: CSVEFPDRGYEQYF.

Ten or more counts support this clonotype. J is TRBJ2-5 and V is TRBV29-1; D could derive from TRBD1 or TRBD2 (6 bases each). The length of the CDR3 is 12 residues. V was trimmed by 6 bases and J by 5 bases, leaving 13 bases between them. From germline, CDR1 is SQVTM and CDR2 ANQGSEA. CDR3 loop: CSVSGGIETQYF. In DNA form, the CDR3 reads TGCAGCGTCTCCGGGGGCATCGAGACCCAGTACTTC.

This sequence joins TRBV5-5 and TRBJ2-2, with 7 bases lining up with TRBD2. The junction had 4 bases not matched to a gene; V was cut back by 3 bases and J by 2 bases. Germline CDR1 and CDR2: SGHKS and YYEKEE (reference sequence). There are 15 residues in the CDR3. The CDR3 region has the DNA TGTGCCAGCAGCTGGGCTAGCGGAAACACCGGGGAGCTGTTTTTT. This gives the protein CASSWASGNTGELFF.

The V gene is TRBV29-1, the J gene TRBJ2-3; TRBD2 matches 12 bases. The CDR3 runs to 14 residues. The trim removed 8 bases at V and 2 bases at J, leaving 5 bases unmatched. CDR1 is SQVTM and CDR2 is ANQGSEA in the germline V gene. The CDR3: CSHWTSGATDTQYF. CDR3 in DNA: TGCAGCCACTGGACTAGCGGGGCCACAGATACGCAGTATTTT.

The rearrangement uses TRBV29-1 and TRBJ1-1; 12 bases fit TRBD1. Germline CDR1 reads SQVTM; CDR2 reads ANQGSEA. The V segment lost 6 bases and the J segment 0 bases; nucleotides outside the gene matches: 8. The CDR3 loop spans 16 amino acids. The CDR3: CSVSGQGAVMNTEAFF. CDR3 nucleotides: TGCAGCGTATCGGGACAGGGGGCGGTCATGAACACTGAAGCTTTCTTT.

A few counts support this clonotype. CDR3 in DNA: TGCGCCAGCAGCCCGCGGGGTTGGGGGGGCGAATACTATGGCTACACCTTC. Its protein product is CASSPRGWGGEYYGYTF. This chain links TRBV4-3 with TRBJ1-2; possibly TRBD1 for D (6 bases). The CDR3 has 17 amino acids. Trimming cost V 4 bases and J 3 bases, with 21 bases left between them. Germline assignment: CDR1 LGHNA and CDR2 YSLEER.

This clonotype has more than one count but fewer than ten. The gene calls are TRBV27 and TRBJ1-5; D is undetermined. This CDR3 spans 16 amino acids. V shed 6 bases and J shed 3 bases, with 18 bases lying between them. Germline CDR1 and CDR2: MNHEY and SMNVEV (reference sequence). This chain's CDR3 is CASSPVGQDLNQPQHF. The CDR3, as DNA: TGTGCCAGCAGCCCCGTTGGGCAGGACCTCAATCAGCCCCAGCATTTT.

In its sample, this clonotype was seen a few times. This rearrangement joins TRBV7-2 to TRBJ2-5; D may match TRBD1 or TRBD2 (5 bases each). Trimming took off 5 bases at V and 4 bases at J, with 14 bases between the two ends. CDR3 length: 14 amino acids. Germline V lookup: CDR1 SGHTA, CDR2 FQGNSA. CDR3 residues: CASSPRDGLETQYF. As DNA, the CDR3 is TGTGCCAGCAGCCCGAGGGACGGACTAGAGACCCAGTACTTC. Complete variable domain (other parts from reference TRBV7-2 and TRBJ2-5): GAGVSQSPSNKVTEKGKDVELRCDPISGHTALYWYRQSLGQGLEFLIYFQGNSAPDKSGLPSDRFSAERTGGSVSTLTIQRTQQEDSAVYLCASSPRDGLETQYFGPGTRLLVL.

The chain combines TRBV20-1 with TRBJ1-5; no clear D. This CDR3 is 12 amino acids long. Germline CDR1 and CDR2: DFQATT and SNEGSKA (reference sequence). The V end was cut by 5 bases, the J end by 4 bases, with 9 bases between. The CDR3 protein is CSARRPNQPQHF. In DNA, the CDR3 is TGCAGTGCTCGGAGGCCAAATCAGCCCCAGCATTTT.

This clonotype appeared many times. This CDR3 is CASSHDRSGNTIYF. The CDR3 DNA reads as TGTGCCAGCAGCCACGACAGGTCTGGAAACACCATATATTTT. J is TRBJ1-3 and V is TRBV6-1, with D possibly being TRBD1 (6 bases). The CDR3 contains 14 residues. Germline CDR1 and CDR2: MNHNS and SASEGT. Trimming shortened V by 6 bases and J by 1 base, and 10 bases separated the two germline ends.

In its sample, this clonotype was seen a few times. The rearrangement links TRBV9 to TRBJ2-1; D possibly corresponds to TRBD2 (5 bases). This CDR3 region has 15 residues. The V and J ends lost 0 bases and 7 bases respectively, with 14 bases between them. Germline V gene data show CDR1 as SGDLS and CDR2 as YYNGEE. The CDR3 region is CASSVASGTGNEQFF. As DNA, the CDR3 is TGTGCCAGCAGCGTAGCTTCGGGAACGGGTAATGAGCAGTTCTTC.

This clonotype was counted ten times or more. The gene calls are TRBV12-3 or TRBV12-4 and TRBJ1-2, with D unresolved. The ends were cut back, 2 bases at V and 7 bases at J, with 8 bases in the middle. CDR3 length: 12 residues. The CDR3 nucleotides read TGTGCCAGCAGTTTACGGGAGGCTGGCTACACCTTC. It yields the protein CASSLREAGYTF.

This clonotype was seen at least ten times. This chain connects TRBV7-8 to TRBJ2-7; 11 nucleotides line up with TRBD2. Germline CDR1 and CDR2: SGHVS and FQNEAQ. Unmatched junction bases numbered 16, after V lost 2 bases and J lost 4 bases. The CDR3 spans 19 residues. The CDR3 loop reads CASSLTNARSSGRAYEQYF. Here the CDR3 DNA reads TGTGCCAGCAGCTTAACTAACGCCAGGAGTAGCGGGAGGGCGTACGAGCAGTACTTC.

The chain recombines TRBV12-3 or TRBV12-4 with TRBJ2-1; 8 bases align to TRBD2. The V gene end was trimmed by 7 bases and the J gene end by 4 bases; junction bases not matched to a gene: 9. The CDR3 totals 15 residues. The CDR3 loop reads CASIPAGVAYNEQFF. DNA for the CDR3: TGTGCCAGCATCCCAGCGGGAGTTGCGTACAATGAGCAGTTCTTC.

V usage is TRBV29-1 and J usage is TRBJ1-4; D is perhaps TRBD1 (6 bases). V gave up 0 bases and J gave up 5 bases, with 13 bases separating them. This CDR3 comprises 15 residues. Germline V lookup: CDR1 SQVTM, CDR2 ANQGSEA. CDR3 DNA: TGCAGCGTTGAAGATTACAGGGACGGAAATGAAAAACTGTTTTTT. This codes for CSVEDYRDGNEKLFF.

The chain links TRBV10-3 to TRBJ2-2; D is unresolved. From germline, CDR1 is ENHRY and CDR2 SYGVKD. The CDR3 covers 17 residues. Trimming stripped 0 bases from V and 1 base from J, with 12 bases between. DNA of the CDR3: TGTGCCATCAGTGAGTCGGAGAGCGTACTGAACACCGGGGAGCTGTTTTTT. Protein: CAISESESVLNTGELFF.

This chain joins TRBV10-3 and TRBJ2-1, with D possibly being TRBD1 or TRBD2 (5 bases each). The germline V and J ends were trimmed by 6 bases and 0 bases, with 15 bases remaining between them. This CDR3 is 16 amino acids long. Germline loops: CDR1 ENHRY, CDR2 SYGVKD. CDR3 in amino acids: CAIRGSREYSYNEQFF. The CDR3 DNA follows: TGTGCCATCAGAGGTAGCAGGGAGTACTCCTACAATGAGCAGTTCTTC.

This clonotype was counted a few times. V gene TRBV30 combines with J gene TRBJ2-3, with D possibly being TRBD2 (5 bases). CDR1 is GTSNPN, CDR2 SVGIG, per germline (reference sequence). The CDR3 is 14 residues long. V was trimmed by 2 bases and J by 7 bases, leaving 16 bases between them. The CDR3 DNA is TGTGCCTGGAGTCGGGGTAGCGTGACGAATACGCAGTATTTT. Protein product: CAWSRGSVTNTQYF.

This clonotype was counted ten times or more. The chain is built from TRBV20-1 and TRBJ2-7; 7 bases are a match to TRBD2. The ends lost 7 bases at V and 3 bases at J; junction bases unmatched: 12. Germline assignment: CDR1 DFQATT and CDR2 SNEGSKA (reference sequence). The CDR3 sequence is 14 residues long. The CDR3 loop is CSVWLAEDIYEQYF. Written as DNA, the CDR3 is TGCAGTGTTTGGCTAGCGGAGGACATCTACGAGCAGTACTTC.

This clonotype was observed a few times. The CDR3 DNA is TGTGCCAGCAGCTTGAGTCCCTGGCGGAGCCGCACAGATACGCAGTATTTT. Translation: CASSLSPWRSRTDTQYF. The chain carries TRBV5-8 and TRBJ2-3; D remains unclear. The CDR3 has 17 residues. Trimming took 1 base from V and 1 from J, leaving 16 bases between them. Germline V CDR1 and CDR2: SGHTS, YDEGEE.

This clonotype was picked up many times. The CDR3 DNA reads TGTGCCAGTAGTGCCGGGACTAGCGGCTACAATGAGCAGTTCTTC. It codes for CASSAGTSGYNEQFF. The chain has TRBV19 and TRBJ2-1; 11 nucleotides align to TRBD2. V lost 5 bases and J lost 3; bases outside the gene matches: 3. CDR1 LNHDA and CDR2 SQIVND come from the germline V gene (reference sequence). CDR3 length: 15 amino acids.

In this sample, this clonotype turned up many times. The rearrangement uses TRBV28 and TRBJ2-4; D not certain. This CDR3 contains 13 residues. Germline assignment: CDR1 MDHEN and CDR2 SYDVKM. V lost 7 bases, J lost 5 bases, and 12 bases lay in between. CDR3 residues: CASTELRQNIQYF. The CDR3 DNA is TGTGCCAGCACGGAGTTGCGCCAAAACATTCAGTACTTC.

This clonotype has more than one count but fewer than ten. V and J are TRBV11-2 and TRBJ2-7; D is uncertain. The CDR3 is 12 residues long. Looked up from germline, CDR1 is SGHAT and CDR2 is FQNNGV. V lost 4 bases to trimming and J lost 4 bases, with 8 bases between them. In DNA, the CDR3 is TGTGCCAGCAGCTCTTATATTTACGAGCAGTACGTC. It yields the protein CASSSYIYEQYV.

This clonotype was counted at least ten times. The CDR3 sequence is CSVGAGNTEAFF. The CDR3 bases are TGCAGCGTTGGCGCAGGGAACACTGAAGCTTTCTTT. V usage is TRBV29-1 and J usage is TRBJ1-1; no definite D call. Germline-derived CDR1 and CDR2 are SQVTM and ANQGSEA. Trimming took off 4 bases at V and 1 base at J, with 7 bases between the two ends. This CDR3 has 12 amino acids.

This clonotype was seen more than once but under ten times. In DNA form, the CDR3 reads TGCAGTGCCACTTCGACTAGTAGTTACGAGCAGTACTTC. Protein sequence: CSATSTSSYEQYF. The chain is built from TRBV20-1 and TRBJ2-7, with D possibly matching TRBD2 (6 bases). V was cut by 6 bases and J by 4 bases, with 16 bases left in between. CDR1 is DFQATT, CDR2 SNEGSKA, per germline (reference sequence). The length of the CDR3 is 13 residues.

The chain employs TRBV11-2 and TRBJ2-1; TRBD2 matches 9 bases. The germline gives CDR1 SGHAT, CDR2 FQNNGV. V lost 6 bases to trimming and J lost 4 bases; unmatched junction nucleotides: 16. The CDR3 sequence is 18 residues long. CDR3 sequence: CASRRKGFLAGLYNEQFF. In nucleotides, the CDR3 is TGTGCCAGCAGAAGGAAGGGTTTCCTAGCGGGGTTATACAATGAGCAGTTCTTC.

This clonotype was detected many times. V and J are TRBV29-1 and TRBJ2-7, with D perhaps matching TRBD1 (6 bases). V was clipped by 4 bases and J by 2 bases, with 15 bases between them. Per the germline V gene, CDR1 is SQVTM and CDR2 is ANQGSEA. This CDR3 spans 14 amino acids. The CDR3 loop is CSVVEGVLPYEQYF. The CDR3 DNA follows: TGCAGCGTTGTTGAGGGGGTTCTGCCCTACGAGCAGTACTTC.

This clonotype was observed a handful of times. The V call is TRBV12-3 or TRBV12-4, the J call TRBJ1-5, with TRBD1 matching 7 bases. The CDR3 consists of 15 residues. Trimming removed 4 bases from V and 2 bases from J; junction bases left unmatched: 5. The CDR3 sequence: CASSSAGGGNQPQHF. The CDR3 bases are TGTGCCAGCAGTTCCGCAGGGGGAGGCAATCAGCCCCAGCATTTT.

The J gene is TRBJ2-1, the V gene TRBV14; D perhaps matches TRBD2 (6 bases). Germline CDR1 and CDR2: SGHDN and FVKESK. This CDR3 has 15 amino acids. Trimming cost V 2 bases and J 0 bases, with 8 bases left between them. CDR3 nucleotides: TGTGCCAGCAGCCAAAGCGGGCTCTCCTACAATGAGCAGTTCTTC. The encoded protein is CASSQSGLSYNEQFF.

The chain uses TRBV19 and TRBJ2-1; 8 positions match TRBD2. This CDR3 is 15 amino acids long. Trimming took 3 bases from V and 7 from J; bases not matched to a gene: 8. Looked up from germline, CDR1 is LNHDA and CDR2 is SQIVND (reference sequence). CDR3 in DNA: TGTGCCAGTAGTATTATCACTAGCGGATTAAATGAGCAGTTCTTC. Residues: CASSIITSGLNEQFF.